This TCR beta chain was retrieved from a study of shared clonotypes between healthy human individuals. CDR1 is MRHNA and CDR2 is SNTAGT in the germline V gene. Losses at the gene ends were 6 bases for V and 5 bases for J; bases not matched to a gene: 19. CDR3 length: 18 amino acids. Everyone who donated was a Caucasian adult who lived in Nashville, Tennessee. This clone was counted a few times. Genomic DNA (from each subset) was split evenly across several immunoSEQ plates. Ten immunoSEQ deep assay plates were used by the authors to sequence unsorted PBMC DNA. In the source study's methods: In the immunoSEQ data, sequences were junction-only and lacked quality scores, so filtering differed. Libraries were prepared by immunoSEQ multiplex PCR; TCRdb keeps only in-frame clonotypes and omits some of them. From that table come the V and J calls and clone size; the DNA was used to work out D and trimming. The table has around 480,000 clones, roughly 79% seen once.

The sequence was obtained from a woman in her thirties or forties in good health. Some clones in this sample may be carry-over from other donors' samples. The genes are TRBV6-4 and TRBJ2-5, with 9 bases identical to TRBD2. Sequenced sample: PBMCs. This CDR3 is CASSLPGLAEAGVETQYF. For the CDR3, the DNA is TGTGCCAGCAGCTTACCGGGACTAGCAGAAGCGGGGGTGGAGACCCAGTACTTC.